This T cell receptor beta chain emerged from a study of identical twins. Deletions cut 4 bases from V and 6 bases from J, with 15 bases between. Germline V gene data show CDR1 as WNHNN and CDR2 as SYGVQD (reference sequence). The CDR3 runs to 14 residues. All donors were healthy Caucasians. TCRdb re-called the 5' RACE reads with MiXCR, one entry per CDR3 protein. Altogether approximately 1.8 million distinct CDR3 sequences are present, about 30% being singletons, with the ten largest covering around 0.3%. Study results and caveats: Shared out-of-frame alpha sequences (those common to twins) showed excess low generation probability. The more abundant beta clonotypes in cord blood had fewer insertions, and memory repertoires did not show this. Cross-sectional statistics underpinned the conclusions; the same donors were not followed.

Concerning this clonotype: Its antigen is not identified.

The receptor was derived from a newborn girl in good health. The gene calls are TRBV10-1 and TRBJ1-2, with D possibly TRBD1 on 5 matching bases. The sequenced material came from cord blood. Here the CDR3 reads CASSASRVFNGYTF. CDR3 nucleotide sequence: TGCGCCAGCAGTGCATCCAGGGTTTTCAATGGCTACACCTTC.